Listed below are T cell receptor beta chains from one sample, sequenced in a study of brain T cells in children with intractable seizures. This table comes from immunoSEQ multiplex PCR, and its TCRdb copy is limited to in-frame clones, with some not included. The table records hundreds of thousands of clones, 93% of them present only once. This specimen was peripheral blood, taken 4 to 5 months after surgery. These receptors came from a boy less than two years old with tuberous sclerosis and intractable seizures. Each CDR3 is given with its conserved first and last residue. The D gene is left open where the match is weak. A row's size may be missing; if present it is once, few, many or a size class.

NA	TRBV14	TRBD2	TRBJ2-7	TGTGCCAGCAGCCCCCGGACTAGCGGGGATTACGAGCAGTACTTC	CASSPRTSGDYEQYF
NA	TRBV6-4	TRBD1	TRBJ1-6	TGTGCCAGCAGTGACTCGGGGACAGGGCGTTCACCCCTCCACTTT	CASSDSGTGRSPLHF
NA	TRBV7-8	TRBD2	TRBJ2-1	TGTGCCAGCAGCCACACCTTAGCGGGGGGTTCCTACAATGAGCAGTTCTTC	CASSHTLAGGSYNEQFF
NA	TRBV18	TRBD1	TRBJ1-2	TGTGCCAGCTGGCGACAGGGGGCGGGAAGCCGTGATCCCTATGGCTACACCTTC	CASWRQGAGSRDPYGYTF
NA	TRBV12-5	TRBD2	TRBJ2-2	TGTGCTAGTGGGCGGCGATGGACTAGCGGGAGGGGTACCGGGGAGCTGTTTTTT	CASGRRWTSGRGTGELFF
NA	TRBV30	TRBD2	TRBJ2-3	TGTGCCTGGAACCTGGGGGGGGATACGCAGTATTTT	CAWNLGGDTQYF
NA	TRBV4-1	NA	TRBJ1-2	TGCGCCAGCAGTGTCCTAGCTGTGCCGAACTATGGCTACACCTTC	CASSVLAVPNYGYTF
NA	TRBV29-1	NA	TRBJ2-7	TGCAGCGTCCTTCCCACGGACAGAACCACCTACGAGCAGTACTTC	CSVLPTDRTTYEQYF
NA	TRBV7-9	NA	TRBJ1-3	TGTGCCAGCAGCTTGCAGGGGACTCCTGGAAACACCATATATTTT	CASSLQGTPGNTIYF
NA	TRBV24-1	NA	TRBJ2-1	TGTGCCACCAGTGACCGGACCGTGGTCGGTGTCAATGAGCAGTTCTTC	CATSDRTVVGVNEQFF
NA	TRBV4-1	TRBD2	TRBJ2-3	TGCGCCAGCAGCCAAGAAGGATCCAGCGGGGGAAACACAGATACGCAGTATTTT	CASSQEGSSGGNTDTQYF
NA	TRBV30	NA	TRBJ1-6	TGTGCCTGGAGTGTTGGTGACCCCTATAATTCACCCCTCCACTTT	CAWSVGDPYNSPLHF
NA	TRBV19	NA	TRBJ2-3	TGTGCCAGTAGTATAGTCGAGGGGTTCACAGATACGCAGTATTTT	CASSIVEGFTDTQYF
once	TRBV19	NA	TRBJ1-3	TGTGCCAGTAGTATAGGTTGGGGTGGCTCTGGAAACACCATATATTTT	CASSIGWGGSGNTIYF
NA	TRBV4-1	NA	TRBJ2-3	TGCGCCAGCAGCCAAGTAAAACGAGGGGGGCCGTTGGCAGATACGCAGTATTTT	CASSQVKRGGPLADTQYF
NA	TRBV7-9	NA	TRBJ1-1	TGTGCCAGCAGCCCGATAGGCTCCGGGCAGGACACTGAAGCTTTCTTT	CASSPIGSGQDTEAFF
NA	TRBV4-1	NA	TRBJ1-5	TGCGCCAGCAGCCTGGAGACCTCGAGAAATCAGCCCCAGCATTTT	CASSLETSRNQPQHF
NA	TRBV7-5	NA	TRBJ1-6	TGTGCCAGAAGCTTCTTGGCAGATAATTCACCCCTCCACTTT	CARSFLADNSPLHF
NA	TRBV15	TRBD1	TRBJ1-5	TGTGCCACCAGCAGGGAACAGGGGGCCCCCTTTAATCAGCCCCAGCATTTT	CATSREQGAPFNQPQHF
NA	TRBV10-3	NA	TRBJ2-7	TGTGCCATCAGTGAGTCTCAGGGAGAGCAGTACTTC	CAISESQGEQYF
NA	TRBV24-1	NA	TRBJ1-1	TGTGCCACCAGTGATTTTTCGACGACTGGAGCTTTCTTT	CATSDFSTTGAFF
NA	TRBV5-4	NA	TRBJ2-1	TGTGCCAGCACTGGGGGGGGCCTCAATGAGCAGTTCTTC	CASTGGGLNEQFF
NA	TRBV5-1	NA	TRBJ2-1	TGCGCCAGCAGCATCGAACAGGCTGACTCCTACAATGAGCAGTTCTTC	CASSIEQADSYNEQFF
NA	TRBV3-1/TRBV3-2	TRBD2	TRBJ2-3	TGTGCCAGCAGCCCGAAAGCGGGGTATTGGACAGATACGCAGTATTTT	CASSPKAGYWTDTQYF
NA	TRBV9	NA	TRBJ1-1	TGTGCCAGCAGCGTAGCTGATGCTCTTGAAGCTTTCTTT	CASSVADALEAFF
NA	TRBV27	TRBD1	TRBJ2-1	TGTGCCAGCAGTTTGGCAGGGGGAAGCTCCTACAATGAGCAGTTCTTC	CASSLAGGSSYNEQFF
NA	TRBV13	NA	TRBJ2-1	TGTGCCAGCAGCTTTCGCAGGGTCCTTAATGAGCAGTTCTTC	CASSFRRVLNEQFF
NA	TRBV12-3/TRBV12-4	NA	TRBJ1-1	TGTGCCAGCAGTTCAAGGTGGGGTACTGAAGCTTTCTTT	CASSSRWGTEAFF
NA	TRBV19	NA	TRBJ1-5	TGTGCCAGTAGTATTGGAGGGACGGGGGTGAGTCAGCCCCAGCATTTT	CASSIGGTGVSQPQHF
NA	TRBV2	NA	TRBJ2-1	TGTGCCAGCAGTCCCAACCCGGGACTTCAGTTCTTC	CASSPNPGLQFF
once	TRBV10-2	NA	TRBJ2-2	TGCGCCAGCAGGGATGACACGGGAAACACCGGGGAGCTGTTTTTT	CASRDDTGNTGELFF
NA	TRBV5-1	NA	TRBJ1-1	TGCGCCAGCAGCTCCGGACGTGGCACTGAAGCTTTCTTT	CASSSGRGTEAFF
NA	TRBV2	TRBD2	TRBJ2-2	TGTGCCAGCACAGCTAGCGGGGGGACGGGCACCGGGGAGCTGTTTTTT	CASTASGGTGTGELFF
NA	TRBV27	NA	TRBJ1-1	TGTGCCAGCAGTTTGTTCAGGGCGGCCACTGAAGCTTTCTTT	CASSLFRAATEAFF
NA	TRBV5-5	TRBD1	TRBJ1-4	TGTGCCAGCAGCCTGGGACAGGGACTTGAAAAACTGTTTTTT	CASSLGQGLEKLFF
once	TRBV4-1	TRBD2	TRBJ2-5	TGCGCCAGCAGCCAAGATACTAGCGGGTATGAAGAGACCCAGTACTTC	CASSQDTSGYEETQYF
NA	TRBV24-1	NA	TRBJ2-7	TGTGCCACCAGTGATTTGCCGGCCGGTTCTGGGGAGCAGTACTTC	CATSDLPAGSGEQYF
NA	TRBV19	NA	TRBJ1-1	TGTGCCAGTAGTATAGAGCCGGGACCAACTATTGAAGCTTTCTTT	CASSIEPGPTIEAFF
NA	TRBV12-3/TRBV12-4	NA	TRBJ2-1	TGTGCCAGCAGTTTAGGCCCCTTATTCTTC	CASSLGPLFF
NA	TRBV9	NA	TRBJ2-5	TGTGCCAGCAGCGTCAGGGCCGGACCCGCAGAGACCCAGTACTTC	CASSVRAGPAETQYF
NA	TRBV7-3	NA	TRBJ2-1	TGTGCCAGCAGCTTAACGGGGGTAAACAATGAGCAGTTCTTC	CASSLTGVNNEQFF
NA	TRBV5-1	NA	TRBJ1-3	TGCGCCAGCAGCTTCGGGAATTCTGGAAACACCATATATTTT	CASSFGNSGNTIYF
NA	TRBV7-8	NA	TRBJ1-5	TGTGCCAGCAGCCCCGACCGAAGAGGGCCAAATCAGCCCCAGCATTTT	CASSPDRRGPNQPQHF
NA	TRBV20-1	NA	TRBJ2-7	TGCAGTGCTAGCGGGGGCTACGAGCAGTACTTC	CSASGGYEQYF
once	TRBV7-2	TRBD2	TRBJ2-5	TGTGCCAGCACTACTAGAGTAGCGGGGGGATCCGAGACCCAGTACTTC	CASTTRVAGGSETQYF
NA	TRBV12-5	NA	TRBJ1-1	TGTGCTAGTGGTTTGGTAGTAAGGGAAACTGAAGCTTTCTTT	CASGLVVRETEAFF
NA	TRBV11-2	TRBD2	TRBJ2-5	TGTGCCAGCACCCCCCTAGGGACTAAATCGTCAGGGGAGACCCAGTACTTC	CASTPLGTKSSGETQYF
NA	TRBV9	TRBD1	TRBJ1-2	TGTGCCAGCAGCGGGACAGGGGACTATGGCTACACCTTC	CASSGTGDYGYTF